What follows are 21 T cell receptor beta chains derived from one specimen sequenced in a study of Tregs in tolerant kidney transplant recipients. Libraries were prepared by immunoSEQ multiplex PCR; TCRdb keeps only in-frame clonotypes and omits some of them. This table has about 69,000 clones, roughly nine tenths appearing once. Sequencing was performed on CD4+ T cells from blood, taken before the transplant. These receptors were obtained from a human donor who received a combined kidney and bone marrow transplant.

V usage is TRBV10-1 and J usage is TRBJ2-5, with 9 bases lining up with TRBD1. The J segment lost 5 bases and the V segment lost 7 bases, leaving 20 bases of the junction unmatched. CDR3 size: 18 residues. In germline, CDR1 is WNHNN, CDR2 SYGVQD (reference sequence). CDR3 DNA: TGCGCCAGCAACCAGCCCGAATCACCGGGACAGGGTCGGGAGACCCAGTACTTC. Residues: CASNQPESPGQGRETQYF.

Here the CDR3 reads CASSPLAGSNIQYF. The CDR3 DNA reads as TGTGCCAGCAGCCCATTAGCGGGAAGTAACATTCAGTACTTC. The chain combines TRBV7-7 with TRBJ2-4, with TRBD2 matching over 8 bases. The CDR3 spans 14 residues. Germline V lookup: CDR1 SSHAT, CDR2 FNYEAQ (reference sequence). With 5 bases clipped from V and 7 bases from J, the junction kept 7 bases outside the gene matches.

The genes are TRBV29-1 and TRBJ2-3; TRBD2 might be the D (5 bases). Per the germline V gene, CDR1 is SQVTM and CDR2 is ANQGSEA. CDR3 length: 15 residues. The V gene lost 1 base and the J gene lost 1 base, with 12 bases spanning the gap. The CDR3 DNA follows: TGCAGCGTTGAAGGAGAACGAGGGCGCACAGATACGCAGTATTTT. Its translation: CSVEGERGRTDTQYF.

The chain joins TRBV6-5 to TRBJ2-2; D ambiguous. This CDR3 has 14 amino acids. Germline CDR1 is MNHEY and CDR2 is SVGAGI. V lost 2 bases, J lost 5 bases, and 9 bases lay in between. The CDR3 DNA follows: TGTGCCAGCAGTTACGGGCCGGCGACCGGGGAGCTGTTTTTT. Encoded protein: CASSYGPATGELFF.

The chain has TRBV27 and TRBJ2-2; D may be TRBD1 (5 bases). The CDR3 sequence is 14 residues long. Germline V gives CDR1 MNHEY, CDR2 SMNVEV (reference sequence). The germline V and J ends were trimmed by 8 bases and 1 base, with 11 bases remaining between them. The CDR3 is CASAQGRNTGELFF. The CDR3 nucleotides read TGTGCCAGCGCCCAGGGTAGGAACACCGGGGAGCTGTTTTTT.

The V gene is TRBV5-4, the J gene TRBJ1-2; D is unresolved. The CDR3 sequence is 13 residues long. Trimming left V 4 bases short and J 7 bases short, with 14 bases between. The germline CDR1 and CDR2 sequences are SGHNT and YYREEE (reference sequence). This CDR3 reads CASSLDKASGYTF. The DNA of the CDR3 is TGTGCCAGCAGCCTCGACAAGGCCAGTGGCTACACCTTC.

V gene TRBV27 combines with J gene TRBJ2-2; 9 bases line up with TRBD2. The V gene's germline CDR1 is MNHEY and CDR2 SMNVEV (reference sequence). The trim removed 1 base at V and 3 bases at J, leaving 9 bases unmatched. This CDR3 region has 18 residues. The CDR3 DNA follows: TGTGCCAGCAGTTTATATGCGGGAGGGCCGGTGGACACCGGGGAGCTGTTTTTT. Translating it yields CASSLYAGGPVDTGELFF.

The DNA for the CDR3 is TGTGCCAGCAGATCCCAGTCTAGCGGGGCTTACAATGAGCAGTTCTTC. Amino acids: CASRSQSSGAYNEQFF. The gene calls are TRBV27 and TRBJ2-1; 9 nucleotides line up with TRBD2. The germline V gene encodes CDR1 MNHEY and CDR2 SMNVEV (reference sequence). CDR3 length equals 16 residues. The V gene end was trimmed by 6 bases and the J gene end by 4 bases; junction bases not matched to a gene: 10.

This sequence joins TRBV10-3 and TRBJ2-3; 9 nucleotides line up with TRBD2. V lost 2 bases and J lost 2; bases outside the gene matches: 2. CDR3 length: 15 residues. From germline, CDR1 is ENHRY and CDR2 SYGVKD. CDR3 in amino acids: CAISEEREATDTQYF. CDR3 nucleotides: TGTGCCATCAGTGAGGAGCGGGAGGCCACAGATACGCAGTATTTT.

The chain has TRBV6-1 and TRBJ1-5; D remains unclear. CDR3 size: 13 residues. Deletions cut 2 bases from V and 7 bases from J, with 9 bases between. Germline lookup yields CDR1 MNHNS and CDR2 SASEGT. The CDR3 sequence is CASSERGAQPQHF. CDR3 nucleotide sequence: TGTGCCAGCAGTGAAAGAGGTGCGCAGCCCCAGCATTTT.

V is TRBV5-6 and J is TRBJ2-1; 9 bases align to TRBD1. The CDR3 is made up of 14 amino acids. From germline, CDR1 is SGHDT and CDR2 YYEEEE. V trimming: 5 bases; J trimming: 4 bases; junction bases outside the gene matches: 4. CDR3 protein: CASRGQGLYNEQFF. The CDR3 nucleotides read TGTGCCAGCAGGGGACAGGGATTATACAATGAGCAGTTCTTC.

V is TRBV6-5 and J is TRBJ2-5; TRBD2 is a possible D gene (6 bases). V was clipped by 6 bases and J by 5 bases, with 13 bases between them. CDR1 is MNHEY, CDR2 SVGAGI, per germline. CDR3 length: 13 amino acids. This CDR3 is CASSLRERETQYF. In DNA, the CDR3 is TGTGCCAGCAGCCTACGGGAGCGGGAGACCCAGTACTTC.

The chain has TRBV9 and TRBJ1-1; the match to TRBD1 covers 8 bases. Trimming removed 4 bases from V and 7 bases from J; junction bases left unmatched: 6. CDR1 and CDR2 (germline): SGDLS, YYNGEE. The CDR3 contains 13 residues. CDR3 protein: CASSKNTGGEAFF. CDR3 nucleotides: TGTGCCAGCAGCAAAAATACAGGGGGTGAAGCTTTCTTT.

The chain couples TRBV29-1 to TRBJ1-2; 7 bases are shared with TRBD1. Trimming removed 6 bases from V and 4 bases from J; junction bases left unmatched: 8. The germline CDR1 and CDR2 sequences are SQVTM and ANQGSEA. The CDR3 length is 13 residues. The chain's CDR3 is CSVAAGTAYGYTF. For the CDR3, the DNA is TGCAGCGTGGCTGCCGGGACAGCCTATGGCTACACCTTC.

The chain links TRBV27 to TRBJ2-3; 11 nucleotides agree with TRBD2. There are 15 residues in the CDR3. With V trimmed by 6 bases and J by 6 bases, 8 bases remained unmatched. Germline CDR1 MNHEY, CDR2 SMNVEV (reference sequence). The CDR3 region is CASRKLAGGPDTQYF. The DNA of the CDR3 is TGTGCCAGCAGGAAGTTAGCGGGAGGGCCGGATACGCAGTATTTT.

J is TRBJ1-2 and V is TRBV7-8, with D unclear. Trimming shortened V by 0 bases and J by 5 bases, and 7 bases separated the two germline ends. The germline gives CDR1 SGHVS, CDR2 FQNEAQ. This CDR3 region has 13 residues. In nucleotides, the CDR3 is TGTGCCAGCAGCTTAGCAAGGGAGTATGGCTACACCTTC. It yields the protein CASSLAREYGYTF.

Written as DNA, the CDR3 is TGTGCCAGCACCGCTTATGGGCGGGAGGTAGCCATTCAGTACTTC. It is translated as CASTAYGREVAIQYF. The chain uses TRBV28 and TRBJ2-4; 8 bases map to TRBD2. J was trimmed by 9 bases and V by 7 bases; bases with no gene match: 14. The CDR3 contains 15 residues. CDR1 is MDHEN, CDR2 SYDVKM, per germline. The variable domain in full, completed from reference TRBV28 and TRBJ2-4, reads DVKVTQSSRYLVKRTGEKVFLECVQDMDHENMFWYRQDPGLGLRLIYFSYDVKMKEKGDIPEGYSVSREKKERFSLILESASTNQTSMYLCASTAYGREVAIQYFGAGTRLSVL.

The chain carries TRBV18 and TRBJ2-2; weak D call: TRBD1 (5 bases). Germline loops: CDR1 KGHSH, CDR2 LQKENI. This CDR3 is 13 amino acids long. Trimming cost V 8 bases and J 8 bases, with 15 bases left between them. Here the CDR3 DNA reads TGTGCCAGCCGAACAGGAGTCGGAGGGGAGCTGTTTTTT. It yields the protein CASRTGVGGELFF.

CDR3 loop: CASPDSSGNTIYF. The DNA of the CDR3 is TGTGCCAGCCCCGACAGCTCTGGAAACACCATATATTTT. The genes are TRBV28 and TRBJ1-3; maybe TRBD1 (5 bases). Trimming removed 8 bases from V and 0 bases from J, with 8 bases in between. In germline, CDR1 is MDHEN, CDR2 SYDVKM. The length of the CDR3 is 13 residues.

This chain uses TRBV2 with TRBJ2-7, with D perhaps TRBD2 (5 bases). Germline V CDR1 and CDR2: SNHLY, FYNNEI. CDR3 length equals 16 residues. The germline V and J ends were trimmed by 4 bases and 1 base, with 17 bases remaining between them. DNA for the CDR3: TGTGCCAGCAGTGTCCCGCTCGCGGGCAGTTCCTACGAGCAGTACTTC. Amino acids: CASSVPLAGSSYEQYF.

This chain joins TRBV7-8 and TRBJ1-1; D is possibly TRBD1 (6 bases). The CDR3 loop spans 14 amino acids. CDR1 and CDR2 (germline): SGHVS, FQNEAQ. Deletions cut 2 bases from V and 1 base from J, with 8 bases between. This chain's CDR3 is CASSLLGGNTEAFF. The DNA of the CDR3 is TGTGCCAGCAGCTTATTAGGGGGGAACACTGAAGCTTTCTTT.